This T cell receptor (beta chain) was obtained from a study of PD-1 blockade in classical Hodgkin lymphoma. The overall study: Patients were given intravenous nivolumab, 3 mg/kg, every 2 weeks.

J was trimmed by 13 bases and V by 1 base; bases with no gene match: 6. Germline CDR1 is MDHEN and CDR2 is SYDVKM. This CDR3 is built from 13 residues. Sequencing was performed with immunoSEQ multiplex PCR; in TCRdb, only in-frame clones are kept and a portion is missing. The data contain some 15,000 clones, roughly nine tenths of them seen just once; the ten biggest clones take up approximately 18%. Regarding this clone: Its specificity is unknown.

Study-wide results and caveats: Complete responders had baseline diversity similar to newly diagnosed patients. CD4+ TCR diversity, unlike CD8+, rose significantly by C4D1.

Time point denoted: cycle 4 day 1 (C4D1), after six to seven weeks of nivolumab. Brentuximab vedotin exposure varied among the patients, all of whom had relapsed after autologous stem cell transplantation. The investigators isolated CD8+ T cells from thawed PBMCs using magnetic negative selection. V gene TRBV28 combines with J gene TRBJ2-1, with TRBD2 identical over 8 bases. The specimen comprised CD8+ T cells from blood, sampled before the fourth cycle of nivolumab. The sequence was obtained from a human donor with classical Hodgkin lymphoma. CDR3 DNA: TGTGCCAGCAGTTTATATGAGACTAGCGTTCAGTTCTTC. Its protein product is CASSLYETSVQFF.